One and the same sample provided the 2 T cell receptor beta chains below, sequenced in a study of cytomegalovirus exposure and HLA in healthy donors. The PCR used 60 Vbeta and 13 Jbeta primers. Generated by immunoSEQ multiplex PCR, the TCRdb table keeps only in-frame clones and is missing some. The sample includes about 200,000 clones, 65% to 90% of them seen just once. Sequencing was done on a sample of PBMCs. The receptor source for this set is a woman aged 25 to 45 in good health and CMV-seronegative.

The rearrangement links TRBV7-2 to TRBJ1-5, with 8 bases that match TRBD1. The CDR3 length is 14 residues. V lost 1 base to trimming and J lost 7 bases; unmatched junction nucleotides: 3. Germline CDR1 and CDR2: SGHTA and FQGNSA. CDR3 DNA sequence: TGTGCCAGCAGCTTAGGACAGGGGAAGCAGCCCCAGCATTTT. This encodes CASSLGQGKQPQHF.

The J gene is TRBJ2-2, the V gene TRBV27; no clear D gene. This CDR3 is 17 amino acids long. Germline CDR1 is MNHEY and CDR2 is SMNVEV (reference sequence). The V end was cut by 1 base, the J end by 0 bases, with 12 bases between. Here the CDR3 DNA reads TGTGCCAGCAGTTTATACGCGACACCCGCGAACACCGGGGAGCTGTTTTTT. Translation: CASSLYATPANTGELFF.